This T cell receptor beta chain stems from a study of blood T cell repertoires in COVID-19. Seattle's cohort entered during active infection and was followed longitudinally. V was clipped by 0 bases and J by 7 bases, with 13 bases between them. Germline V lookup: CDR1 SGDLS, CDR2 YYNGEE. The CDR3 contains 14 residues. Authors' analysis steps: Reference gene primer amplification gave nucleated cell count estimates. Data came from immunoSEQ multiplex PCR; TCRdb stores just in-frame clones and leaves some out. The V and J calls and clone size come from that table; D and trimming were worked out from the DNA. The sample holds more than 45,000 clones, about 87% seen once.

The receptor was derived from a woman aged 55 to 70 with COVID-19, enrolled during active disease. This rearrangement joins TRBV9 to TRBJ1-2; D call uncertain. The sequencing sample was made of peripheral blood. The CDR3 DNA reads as TGTGCCAGCAGCGTAGACCCGGGGTTTGCTGGCTACACCTTC. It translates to CASSVDPGFAGYTF.